This is a list of T cell receptor beta chains from one sample in a study of human T cells and chemical hapten exposure. From the RACE reads, TCRdb called clonotypes with MiXCR, one entry per CDR3 protein. The table lists approximately 90,000 distinct CDR3 sequences, roughly 12% of them singletons. The sample in question was whole blood, obtained in connection with sensitization to the hapten diphenylcyclopropenone (DPC). These receptors originate from a woman in her thirties or forties with alopecia areata. Some clones in this sample may be carry-over from other donors' samples. Each CDR3 is given with its conserved first and last residue. Each record gives: V gene, J gene, clone size, D gene, CDR3 protein, CDR3 DNA. The D gene is left open where the match is weak. For some rows the clone size is stated as once, few or many, or as a class when expanded; others skip it.

>TRBV29-1|TRBJ2-1|NA|NA
CSVDRTERNEQFF
TGCAGCGTTGACAGGACAGAACGCAATGAGCAGTTCTTC
>TRBV3-1|TRBJ2-7|NA|NA
CASSQDHSLRQYF
TGTGCCAGCAGCCAAGATCATAGCCTTCGGCAGTACTTC
>TRBV20-1|TRBJ2-2|many|NA
CSASRRGGTGELFF
TGCAGTGCCTCGCGCAGGGGGGGCACCGGGGAGCTGTTTTTT
>TRBV5-1|TRBJ1-3|few|NA
CASSPRPQNLVSGNTIYF
TGCGCCAGCAGCCCCCGACCGCAGAACCTTGTCTCTGGAAACACCATATATTTT
>TRBV5-1|TRBJ2-7|NA|NA
CARSSRANEGGEQYF
TGCGCCAGAAGTTCGAGGGCGAATGAAGGGGGCGAGCAGTACTTC
>TRBV6-6|TRBJ2-3|NA|NA
CASSYTPQGGSDTQYF
TGTGCCAGCAGTTACACCCCGCAGGGTGGAAGCGATACGCAGTATTTT
>TRBV29-1|TRBJ2-5|few|TRBD1
CSGFGQGLETQYF
TGCAGCGGTTTCGGACAGGGGTTAGAGACCCAGTACTTC
>TRBV12-3/TRBV12-4|TRBJ2-1|NA|NA
CASSLGHGGYNEQFF
TGTGCCAGCAGTTTGGGCCACGGCGGCTACAATGAGCAGTTCTTC
>TRBV10-3|TRBJ2-7|few|TRBD2
CAISELAGAYEQYF
TGTGCCATCAGTGAGTTAGCGGGAGCCTACGAGCAGTACTTC
>TRBV12-3/TRBV12-4|TRBJ2-7|few|TRBD2
CASSSPGLAKYEQYF
TGTGCCAGCAGTTCCCCGGGACTAGCCAAGTACGAGCAGTACTTC
>TRBV7-8|TRBJ2-7|NA|TRBD1
CASSFRAGTGVSYEQYF
TGTGCCAGCAGCTTTCGAGCCGGGACAGGGGTCTCCTACGAGCAGTACTTC
>TRBV7-7|TRBJ2-3|NA|TRBD2
CARNQRDTDTQYF
TGTGCTAGAAATCAGCGGGACACAGATACGCAGTATTTT
>TRBV5-1|TRBJ2-1|few|NA
CASSLDSSEEQFF
TGCGCCAGCAGCTTGGACTCCTCAGAAGAGCAGTTCTTC
>TRBV9|TRBJ2-2|NA|NA
CASTPGGWEPGELFF
TGTGCCAGCACCCCCGGAGGATGGGAACCCGGGGAGCTGTTTTTT
>TRBV29-1|TRBJ1-1|once|TRBD1
CSVLRTGDFNTEAFF
TGCAGCGTTCTTCGGACAGGGGACTTTAACACTGAAGCTTTCTTT
>TRBV6-5|TRBJ2-5|NA|NA
CASSYSRAQLQETQYF
TGTGCCAGCAGTTACTCGAGGGCCCAGCTTCAAGAGACCCAGTACTTC